The entry below gives a single T cell receptor beta chain sequence along with its context. The data were taken from a study of blood T cell repertoires in COVID-19. Study overall: Samples of COVID-19 (acute and convalescent) were obtained from the United States, Italy and Spain. T cells, B-cell-depleted T cells, or PBMCs supplied cDNA or gDNA.

In the authors' workflow: Nucleated cell counts were estimated from reference gene primer amplification. Generated by immunoSEQ multiplex PCR, the TCRdb table keeps only in-frame clones and is missing some. That table supplies the V and J calls and clone size; D and trimming were determined from the DNA. Among 220,000 or so clones listed, 65% to 85% were seen once. The J segment lost 13 bases and the V segment lost 0 bases, leaving 3 bases of the junction unmatched. The CDR3 consists of 13 residues. Germline V gene sequence: CDR1 SGHVS, CDR2 FQNEAQ. The sample was peripheral blood. The receptor was derived from a woman aged 55-70 years with acute or convalescent COVID-19. The rearrangement joins TRBV7-8 to TRBJ1-6; TRBD1 matches 7 bases. Here the CDR3 DNA reads TGTGCCAGCAGCTTAGCACAGGGGCAGCCCCTCCACTTT. Protein: CASSLAQGQPLHF.